A selection of T cell receptor beta chains follows, all from one sample in a study of CD8+CD57+ T cells in acquired aplastic anemia. MiXCR, applied by TCRdb to the reads, yields one record per CDR3 protein. The table records more than 70,000 distinct CDR3 sequences, about three quarters of them present only once. The sample was sorted CD4+, CD8+, or CD8+CD57+ T cells (not recorded which) from PBMCs. These receptors all come from a human donor with aplastic anemia. The CDR3 runs from the conserved cysteine through the conserved F or W. D genes are given only for firm matches. Size tells how often a clone was seen (once, few, many) or the class of an expanded clone, and some rows leave it out.

cdr3_nt cdr3_aa d_call j_call v_call cdr3_length clone_size
TGTGCCAGCAGCCAAGAGATCGGATCCTACGAGCAGTACTTC CASSQEIGSYEQYF NA TRBJ2-7 TRBV2 14 NA
TGTGCCAGCAGTTACTCAGGACTACTCTACGAGCAGTACTTC CASSYSGLLYEQYF NA TRBJ2-7 TRBV6-5 14 NA
TGTGCCAGCAGCACGGGACAGGGGTTATCCTACGAGCAGTACTTC CASSTGQGLSYEQYF TRBD1 TRBJ2-7 TRBV7-2 15 NA
TGTGCCAGCAGCGCCTTGACAGGGACTGAAGCTTTCTTT CASSALTGTEAFF TRBD1 TRBJ1-1 TRBV9 13 NA
TGTGCCACCAGCAACAGACAGGGGAATAATTCACCCCTCCACTTT CATSNRQGNNSPLHF TRBD1 TRBJ1-6 TRBV15 15 NA
TGTGCCAGCAAACTCGGGACTAGCGGGAGCGTTGAGCAGTTCTTC CASKLGTSGSVEQFF TRBD2 TRBJ2-1 TRBV12-3/TRBV12-4 15 once
TGCGCCAGCAGCTCCCCGAAAGCAGGGGCCCCCTACGAGCAGTACTTC CASSSPKAGAPYEQYF NA TRBJ2-7 TRBV5-1 16 few
TGTGCCAGCTCCGGACAGGGTAGTCAGCCCCAGCATTTT CASSGQGSQPQHF TRBD1 TRBJ1-5 TRBV19 13 NA
TGTGCCAGCAGTTTAGCCCAGGGGAGGAACACTGAAGCTTTCTTT CASSLAQGRNTEAFF NA TRBJ1-1 TRBV12-3/TRBV12-4 15 NA
TGTGCCAGCAGCTACGGACAGGGACAGCAGTACTTC CASSYGQGQQYF TRBD1 TRBJ2-7 TRBV7-9 12 NA
TGTGCCAGTAGTACGGCAGCGGGGACCGGGGAGCTGTTTTTT CASSTAAGTGELFF TRBD2 TRBJ2-2 TRBV19 14 NA
TGTGCCAGTAGTATAGGGGGGATAGGAGACACCATATATTTT CASSIGGIGDTIYF NA TRBJ1-3 TRBV19 14 NA
TGTGCCATCAGTCCCGGGGGTTATGAGCAGTTCTTC CAISPGGYEQFF NA TRBJ2-1 TRBV10-3 12 NA
TGCGCCAGCAGTGAGTCAGGGACAGTAGAGACCCAGTACTTC CASSESGTVETQYF TRBD1 TRBJ2-5 TRBV10-1 14 few
TGCGCCAGCAGCGATGCCGCGGGGCCCTACGAGCAGTACTTC CASSDAAGPYEQYF NA TRBJ2-7 TRBV5-1 14 NA
TGTGCCACCCAGCAGACTAGAAGCTCCTACGAGCAGTACTTC CATQQTRSSYEQYF NA TRBJ2-7 TRBV2 14 few
TGTGCCAGCAGCGTAGACGGGGATTACACAGATACGCAGTATTTT CASSVDGDYTDTQYF NA TRBJ2-3 TRBV9 15 NA
TGTGCCACCAGCAGAGATTTGGGACCCTCTGGAAACACCATATATTTT CATSRDLGPSGNTIYF NA TRBJ1-3 TRBV15 16 NA
TGTGCCAGTAGTGGGCGGGACAGACCGAATTCACCCCTCCACTTT CASSGRDRPNSPLHF TRBD1 TRBJ1-6 TRBV19 15 few
TGCAGCGTTGATCGCCTAGCGGGGACCTACGAGCAGTACTTC CSVDRLAGTYEQYF TRBD2 TRBJ2-7 TRBV29-1 14 NA
TGTGCCAGCAGCCTGGGACTCTACAATGAGCAGTTCTTC CASSLGLYNEQFF NA TRBJ2-1 TRBV11-3 13 NA
TGCAGCGTTGACCAGGGGGTCCTGAACACTGAAGCTTTCTTT CSVDQGVLNTEAFF TRBD1 TRBJ1-1 TRBV29-1 14 NA
TGTGCCAGCAGCCGTCAGCATGGGCTAAGCAATGAGCAGTTCTTC CASSRQHGLSNEQFF NA TRBJ2-1 TRBV7-7 15 NA
TGCGCCAGCAGCCCGGGGACTAGCAGAAGCACAGATACGCAGTATTTT CASSPGTSRSTDTQYF TRBD2 TRBJ2-3 TRBV5-1 16 NA
TGCAGTGCTAAGAAGACAGGGGTTAATGAAAAACTGTTTTTT CSAKKTGVNEKLFF TRBD1 TRBJ1-4 TRBV20-1 14 many
TGTGCCAGCAGTGACGGCGGGACTTACACAGATACGCAGTATTTT CASSDGGTYTDTQYF NA TRBJ2-3 TRBV2 15 NA
TGTGCCAGCAGCTTAGCGGGTCAGCTCAATCAGCCCCAGCATTTT CASSLAGQLNQPQHF NA TRBJ1-5 TRBV7-2 15 NA
TGTGCCACCAGCAGAGATACTGAAGCTTTCTTT CATSRDTEAFF NA TRBJ1-1 TRBV15 11 NA
TGTGCCAGCAGCCCGGGACTAGCGGGAGAATTGTCCTACAATGAGCAGTTCTTC CASSPGLAGELSYNEQFF TRBD2 TRBJ2-1 TRBV25-1 18 few
TGCGCCAGCAGCCAAGCTGAGGGGGAAGAGACCCAGTACTTC CASSQAEGEETQYF NA TRBJ2-5 TRBV4-1 14 NA
TGTGCCAGCAGGTCTATTGGACCCGGGGAGCTGTTTTTT CASRSIGPGELFF NA TRBJ2-2 TRBV7-2 13 NA
TGTGCCAGCACCGGGACTATGTATGAGCAGTTCTTC CASTGTMYEQFF TRBD2 TRBJ2-1 TRBV7-2 12 few
TGTGCCAGCAGTGATGGAGAGGACCCGACGGAGACCCAGTACTTC CASSDGEDPTETQYF NA TRBJ2-5 TRBV2 15 many
TGTGCCAGCAGCCTCGGGCGGGCGGGACAGATTCCCTACGAGCAGTACTTC CASSLGRAGQIPYEQYF NA TRBJ2-7 TRBV7-2 17 many
TGTGCCAGCACGGGTGTGAACACTGAAGCTTTCTTT CASTGVNTEAFF NA TRBJ1-1 TRBV2 12 NA
TGCAGCGTTGGCAGCGTATCGAACACTGAAGCTTTCTTT CSVGSVSNTEAFF NA TRBJ1-1 TRBV29-1 13 NA
TGTGCCAGTAGTATAGATGGGGAGAGCTCTGGAAACACCATATATTTT CASSIDGESSGNTIYF NA TRBJ1-3 TRBV19 16 many
TGTGCCAGCAGCCTCGGTACTACGACCTACGAGCAGTACTTC CASSLGTTTYEQYF NA TRBJ2-7 TRBV7-9 14 NA
TGTGCCAGCAGCGAAAGCGGGGATGGCTACACCTTC CASSESGDGYTF NA TRBJ1-2 TRBV7-8 12 NA
TGTGCCAGCAGCGCGGGTGAAACTGAAGCTTTCTTT CASSAGETEAFF NA TRBJ1-1 TRBV9 12 NA
TGTGCCACCAGTGATGTCACCGGGACAGATACGCAGTATTTT CATSDVTGTDTQYF NA TRBJ2-3 TRBV24-1 14 NA
TGTGCCAGCAGCCAAGAAGAGGGATACGAGCAGTACTTC CASSQEEGYEQYF NA TRBJ2-7 TRBV7-9 13 NA
TGTGCCACCAGCAGAGATCGGCTAGCGGGCAATGAGCAGTTCTTC CATSRDRLAGNEQFF TRBD2 TRBJ2-1 TRBV15 15 few
TGCAGTGTTCCCTGGACTAGCGGGAGTGGGGTACGGGAGACCCAGTACTTC CSVPWTSGSGVRETQYF TRBD2 TRBJ2-5 TRBV20-1 17 NA
TGTGCCATCAGTGAAAAGGGGACAGGGGCACCCCTCCACTTT CAISEKGTGAPLHF TRBD1 TRBJ1-6 TRBV10-3 14 NA
TGTGCCAGCAGCTCCGAGCTCGGGGAGACCCAGTACTTC CASSSELGETQYF NA TRBJ2-5 TRBV6-1 13 NA
TGTGCCACCAGTGATGACAGTGATAAAGCTTTCTTT CATSDDSDKAFF NA TRBJ1-1 TRBV24-1 12 NA
TGTGCCACCAGCAGAGATCCTACGGTATCCTACGAGCAGTACTTC CATSRDPTVSYEQYF NA TRBJ2-7 TRBV15 15 NA
TGTGCCACCAGTGATTCCCCCGGGACAGGGACCTACAATGAGCAGTTCTTC CATSDSPGTGTYNEQFF TRBD1 TRBJ2-1 TRBV24-1 17 NA
TGTGCCTGGAGAAAGACGGGGGGCGCCTACAATGAGCAGTTCTTC CAWRKTGGAYNEQFF NA TRBJ2-1 TRBV7-8 15 NA
TGTGCCTCGCGGACAGGGGACCACTACAATGAGCAGTTCTTC CASRTGDHYNEQFF TRBD1 TRBJ2-1 TRBV10-3 14 few
TGCGCCAGCCCCGGGCCCCCTCCCATCACTGAAGCTTTCTTT CASPGPPPITEAFF NA TRBJ1-1 TRBV10-1 14 NA
TGTGCCAGCAGCTTGAGGATTAATTCACCCCTCCACTTT CASSLRINSPLHF NA TRBJ1-6 TRBV7-9 13 NA
TGTGCCAGCAGTTTCACGGACCACTACGAGCAGTACTTC CASSFTDHYEQYF NA TRBJ2-7 TRBV7-9 13 few
TGCAGTGCTAGAGGCGGGAGGGCTGGTGACGAGCAGTACTTC CSARGGRAGDEQYF TRBD2 TRBJ2-7 TRBV20-1 14 NA
TGCAGCGTCAACGTGGGGTACTACGAGCAGTACTTC CSVNVGYYEQYF NA TRBJ2-7 TRBV29-1 12 NA
TGTGCCAGCAGCAAAGAGGGGGGGAGGAACACTGAAGCTTTCTTT CASSKEGGRNTEAFF NA TRBJ1-1 TRBV11-2 15 many